Detailed here is one T cell receptor beta chain. The data derive from a study of cytomegalovirus exposure and HLA in healthy donors. The assay was immunoSEQ multiplex PCR, and TCRdb's table has in-frame clones only and misses some. The repertoire includes some 74,000 clones, roughly 93% of them detected once, and approximately 3.8% sits in the top ten. It was the approximately 130-subject validation cohort, separate from the approximately 680-subject first cohort, to which the donors belonged. The source is a woman between 25 and 40 years old in good health and CMV-seronegative. The sequenced material came from PBMCs.

CDR3 nucleotide sequence: TGTGCCAGCAGCTTAGGCCAGGGGGCGACCACTGAAGCTTTCTTT. It specifies CASSLGQGATTEAFF. V is TRBV7-9 and J is TRBJ1-1, with 8 bases identical to TRBD1. The CDR3 runs to 15 residues. The J segment lost 4 bases and the V segment lost 1 base, leaving 5 bases of the junction unmatched. Germline CDR1 SEHNR, CDR2 FQNEAQ (reference sequence).